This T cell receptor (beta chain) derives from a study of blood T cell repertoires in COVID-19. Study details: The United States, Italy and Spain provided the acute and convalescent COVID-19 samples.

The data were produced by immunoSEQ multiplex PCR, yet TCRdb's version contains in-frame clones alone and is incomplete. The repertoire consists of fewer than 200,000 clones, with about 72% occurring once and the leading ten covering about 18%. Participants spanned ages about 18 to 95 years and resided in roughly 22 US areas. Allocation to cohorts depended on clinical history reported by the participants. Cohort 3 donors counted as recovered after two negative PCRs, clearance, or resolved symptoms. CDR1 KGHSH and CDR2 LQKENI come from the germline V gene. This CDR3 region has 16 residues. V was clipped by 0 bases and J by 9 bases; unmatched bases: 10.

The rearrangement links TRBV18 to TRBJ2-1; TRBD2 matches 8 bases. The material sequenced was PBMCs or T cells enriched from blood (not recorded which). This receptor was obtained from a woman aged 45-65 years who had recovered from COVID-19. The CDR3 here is CASSPPYSGGVGEQFF. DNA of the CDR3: TGTGCCAGCTCACCACCCTATTCCGGGGGGGTTGGTGAGCAGTTCTTC.